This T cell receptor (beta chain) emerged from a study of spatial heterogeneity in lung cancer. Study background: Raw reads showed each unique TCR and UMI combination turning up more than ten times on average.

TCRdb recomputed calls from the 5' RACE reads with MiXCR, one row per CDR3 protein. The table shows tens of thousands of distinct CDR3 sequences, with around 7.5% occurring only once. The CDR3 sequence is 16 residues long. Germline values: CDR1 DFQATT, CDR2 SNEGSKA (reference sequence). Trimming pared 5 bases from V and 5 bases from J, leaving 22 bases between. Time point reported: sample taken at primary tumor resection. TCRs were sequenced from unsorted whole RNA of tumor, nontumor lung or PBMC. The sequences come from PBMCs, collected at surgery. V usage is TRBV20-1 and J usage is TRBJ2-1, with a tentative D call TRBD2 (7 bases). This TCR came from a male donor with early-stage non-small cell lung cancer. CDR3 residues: CSARSGASGNHNEQFF. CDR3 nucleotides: TGCAGTGCTCGCTCAGGGGCTAGCGGCAATCACAATGAGCAGTTCTTC.